This T cell receptor (beta chain) came from a study of cytomegalovirus exposure and HLA in healthy donors. Primers for the PCR totalled 60 Vbeta and 13 Jbeta. Per the authors' pipeline: A later analysis tallied tens of millions of unique TCR beta chains, approximately 11 million of them shared. The assay was immunoSEQ multiplex PCR, and TCRdb's table has in-frame clones only and misses some. V, J and clone size are those of that table, while D and trimming were read from the DNA. This table has under 200,000 clones, more than 80% appearing once. Looked up from germline, CDR1 is SGDLS and CDR2 is YYNGEE. The CDR3 runs 15 residues. The trim removed 0 bases at V and 5 bases at J, leaving 6 bases unmatched. As to this clone: Its antigen is undetermined.

Study results and limitations: In a later analysis, at a false discovery rate of 0.05, 15,000 to 20,000 TCR beta sequences matched HLA alleles. TCR beta chains numbering under 200 were designated cytomegalovirus-associated. The authors later found TCR association rates varying by HLA locus, with DRB1 most and HLA-C fewest.

Material: PBMCs. The receptor comes from a young woman in good health and CMV-seronegative. The chain recombines TRBV9 with TRBJ1-1; 8 nucleotides align to TRBD1. The DNA for the CDR3 is TGTGCCAGCAGCGTAGAGCCAGGGGGCGTAACTGAAGCTTTCTTT. Protein sequence: CASSVEPGGVTEAFF.